The count of the clone carrying this T cell receptor (beta chain) is one. The source of the sample is a study of blood T cell repertoires in COVID-19. The ends lost 3 bases at V and 8 bases at J; junction bases unmatched: 8. CDR3 length: 16 residues. Germline CDR1 and CDR2: LGHNA and YSLEER. Profiled with immunoSEQ multiplex PCR; TCRdb holds only in-frame clones, not every one. The data hold hundreds of thousands of clones, with about 90% observed a single time. The origin of this receptor is a woman in her twenties or thirties who had recovered from COVID-19. The sample consisted of peripheral blood. The chain links TRBV4-3 to TRBJ1-4; TRBD1 aligns across 11 bases. In DNA, the CDR3 is TGCGCCAGCAGCCAGGGGAAGGGACAGGGGGAGGAAAAACTGTTTTTT. Translating it yields CASSQGKGQGEEKLFF.